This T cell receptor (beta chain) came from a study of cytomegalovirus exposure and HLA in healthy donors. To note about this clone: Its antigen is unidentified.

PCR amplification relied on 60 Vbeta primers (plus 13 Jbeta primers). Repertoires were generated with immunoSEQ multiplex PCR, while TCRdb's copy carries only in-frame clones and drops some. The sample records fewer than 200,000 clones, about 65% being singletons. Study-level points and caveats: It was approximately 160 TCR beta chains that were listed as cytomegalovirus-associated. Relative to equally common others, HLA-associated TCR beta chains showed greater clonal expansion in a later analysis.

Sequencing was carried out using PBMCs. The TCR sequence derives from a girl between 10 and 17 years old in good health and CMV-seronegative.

The CDR3 region has the DNA TGTGCCAGCAGGGAACCGGGACAGGGCTTCTACAATGAGCAGTTCTTC. It encodes CASREPGQGFYNEQFF. J is TRBJ2-1 and V is TRBV2, with 9 positions matching TRBD1. Trimming took 6 bases from V and 3 from J; bases not matched to a gene: 9. The CDR3 has 16 amino acids. From germline, CDR1 is SNHLY and CDR2 FYNNEI.